The clone carrying this T cell receptor beta chain was counted ten times or more. This sample is drawn from a study of T cells in Graves' hyperthyroidism and ophthalmopathy. Across the study: At the time of initial diagnosis and before any treatment, peripheral blood was collected.

Amplified TCR beta CDR3 regions came from RNA transcripts. First-round RT-PCR targeting the TCR CDR3 was performed with the HTBI primer set. TCRdb passed the multiplex PCR reads through MiXCR, listing each CDR3 protein once. This sample has approximately 600,000 distinct CDR3 sequences, with roughly 20% found just once. V was trimmed by 2 bases and J by 1 base, leaving 5 bases between them. The CDR3 runs to 12 residues. Germline V gene sequence: CDR1 GTSNPN, CDR2 SVGIG (reference sequence). The genes are TRBV30 and TRBJ1-1; D is undetermined. The TCR originated in a man aged 25-45 years with Graves' ophthalmopathy. The sample taken for sequencing was blood. CDR3 coding DNA: TGTGCCTGGAGTTTAGCGAACACTGAAGCTTTCTTT. This sequence encodes CAWSLANTEAFF.